This is a list of T cell receptor beta chains from one sample in a study of post-analysis software for immune sequencing data. One entry per CDR3 protein, called by TCRdb with MiXCR from the PCR reads. Of hundreds of thousands of distinct CDR3 sequences detected, roughly 50% appear once; the ten largest clones hold approximately 4.2%. What was sequenced was blood. The receptor set was obtained from a girl aged 10 to 17 with multiple sclerosis. CDR3s include the opening cysteine and the closing phenylalanine or tryptophan. The D gene is left open where the match is weak. The size entry is marked missing in some rows and otherwise reads once, few, many or a size class.

J gene,CDR3 length,V gene,D gene,clone size,CDR3 protein,CDR3 DNA
TRBJ2-5,12,TRBV29-1,-,few,CSVATGQETQYF,TGCAGCGTTGCGACGGGTCAAGAGACCCAGTACTTC
TRBJ1-1,16,TRBV6-5,-,-,CASSLLGQPMNTEAFF,TGTGCCAGCAGCCTACTCGGACAGCCGATGAACACTGAAGCTTTCTTT
TRBJ1-1,18,TRBV4-1,TRBD1,-,CASSQDGDRTGANTEAFF,TGCGCCAGCAGCCAAGATGGGGACCGAACAGGGGCGAACACTGAAGCTTTCTTT
TRBJ1-5,15,TRBV7-9,-,few,CASSLGQAGNQPQHF,TGTGCCAGCAGCTTAGGACAGGCGGGCAATCAGCCCCAGCATTTT
TRBJ2-6,12,TRBV20-1,-,few,CSAVSGANVRTF,TGCAGTGCTGTTTCCGGGGCCAACGTCCGGACTTTC
TRBJ2-1,13,TRBV7-9,-,-,CASSWEVVNEQFF,TGTGCCAGCAGCTGGGAGGTGGTGAATGAGCAGTTCTTC
TRBJ2-3,15,TRBV10-3,-,-,CAISVSPGGTDTQYF,TGTGCCATCAGTGTTTCCCCCGGCGGAACAGATACGCAGTATTTT
TRBJ2-7,14,TRBV7-9,-,-,CASSSMKTSYEQYF,TGTGCCAGCAGCTCCATGAAGACTTCCTACGAGCAGTACTTC
TRBJ2-6,16,TRBV18,-,-,CASPPRGHSGANVLTF,TGTGCCAGCCCCCCCAGGGGCCACTCTGGGGCCAACGTCCTGACTTTC
TRBJ2-5,16,TRBV7-9,-,-,CASSLPLGQGEETQYF,TGTGCCAGCAGCTTACCACTAGGGCAGGGCGAAGAGACCCAGTACTTC
TRBJ2-3,15,TRBV6-1,TRBD2,few,CASTTLAGNTDTQYF,TGTGCCAGCACAACGCTAGCGGGGAACACAGATACGCAGTATTTT
TRBJ2-5,16,TRBV5-5,TRBD1,-,CASVRDRGQGQETQYF,TGTGCCAGCGTACGGGACAGGGGGCAGGGGCAAGAGACCCAGTACTTC
TRBJ1-2,16,TRBV3-1,-,-,CASSQDPGRVSYGYTF,TGTGCCAGCAGCCAAGATCCCGGCCGAGTATCCTATGGCTACACCTTC
TRBJ2-1,16,TRBV27,-,once,CASSLYRPGDYNEQFF,TGTGCCAGCAGTTTATACCGCCCGGGGGATTACAATGAGCAGTTCTTC
TRBJ1-1,15,TRBV5-1,-,-,CASSLDFRPNTEAFF,TGCGCCAGCAGCTTGGATTTCCGCCCGAACACTGAAGCTTTCTTT
TRBJ2-7,16,TRBV6-5,TRBD1,-,CASSPGSGTGAYEQYF,TGTGCCAGCAGTCCCGGATCCGGGACAGGGGCGTACGAGCAGTACTTC
TRBJ2-1,17,TRBV5-1,TRBD2,-,CASSSGLAGGITNEQFF,TGCGCCAGCAGCTCAGGACTAGCGGGGGGAATAACAAACGAGCAGTTCTTC
TRBJ1-4,12,TRBV29-1,-,few,CSVPGVNEKLFF,TGCAGCGTGCCAGGGGTTAATGAAAAGCTGTTTTTT
TRBJ1-2,14,TRBV7-3,TRBD1,-,CASSSSGTGDGYTF,TGTGCCAGCAGCTCTTCCGGGACAGGGGATGGCTACACCTTC
TRBJ2-1,17,TRBV7-9,TRBD2,-,CASSLPAGALEGNEQFF,TGTGCCAGCAGCTTACCAGCGGGGGCCCTCGAAGGGAATGAGCAGTTCTTC
TRBJ2-7,15,TRBV5-1,-,few,CASSLEGTSSYEQYF,TGCGCCAGCAGCTTGGAGGGGACAAGTTCCTACGAGCAGTACTTC
TRBJ2-7,15,TRBV29-1,-,-,CSVEWPGKSPYEQYF,TGCAGCGTTGAATGGCCTGGCAAGTCCCCATACGAGCAGTACTTC
TRBJ1-2,13,TRBV2,-,-,CANSDGQYYGYTF,TGTGCCAACAGTGACGGGCAGTACTATGGCTACACCTTC
TRBJ2-7,15,TRBV20-1,-,-,CSARGFGQSSYEQYF,TGCAGTGCTAGGGGGTTTGGACAGTCTTCCTACGAGCAGTACTTC
TRBJ1-5,15,TRBV10-3,TRBD1,-,CATLEGADRNQPQHF,TGTGCCACGTTAGAGGGGGCGGATAGGAATCAGCCCCAGCATTTT
TRBJ2-1,14,TRBV29-1,-,-,CSVMTGSNYNEQFF,TGCAGCGTCATGACAGGCTCGAACTACAATGAGCAGTTCTTC
TRBJ2-1,18,TRBV5-1,TRBD2,-,CASSLYSGSQLGYNEQFF,TGCGCCAGCAGCTTGTATAGCGGGAGCCAATTGGGCTACAATGAGCAGTTCTTC
TRBJ2-7,12,TRBV29-1,-,-,CSVARSSYEQYF,TGCAGCGTTGCACGTAGCTCCTACGAGCAGTACTTC
TRBJ2-4,16,TRBV12-3/TRBV12-4,-,-,CASSPVGELAKNIQYF,TGTGCCAGCAGCCCAGTCGGAGAACTAGCCAAAAACATTCAGTACTTC
TRBJ1-4,16,TRBV7-8,-,-,CASSLGLGRTNEKLFF,TGTGCCAGCAGCTTAGGGCTGGGACGGACTAATGAAAAACTGTTTTTT
TRBJ2-1,12,TRBV21-1,-,-,CASYRVKDEQFF,TGTGCCAGCTACAGGGTGAAAGATGAGCAGTTCTTC
TRBJ2-1,13,TRBV7-9,-,-,CASSLDGFDEQFF,TGTGCCAGCAGCTTAGACGGCTTCGATGAGCAGTTCTTC
TRBJ2-1,16,TRBV18,TRBD1,-,CASSPPRQGALNEQFF,TGTGCCAGCTCACCACCCAGACAGGGGGCTCTGAATGAGCAGTTCTTC
TRBJ2-7,12,TRBV6-6,-,-,CASKSGDGEQYF,TGTGCCAGCAAGTCAGGGGATGGCGAGCAGTACTTC
TRBJ2-6,13,TRBV29-1,-,few,CSVRGSGANVLTF,TGCAGCGTGAGGGGCTCTGGGGCCAACGTCCTGACTTTC